This T cell receptor beta chain was retrieved from a study of shared clonotypes between healthy human individuals. Germline CDR1 and CDR2: LNHDA and SQIVND (reference sequence). Trimming took 6 bases from V and 3 from J; bases not matched to a gene: 6. This CDR3 spans 14 amino acids. Of note for this clone: Other DNA sequences within the sample encode an identical CDR3.

Sequencing used immunoSEQ multiplex PCR; TCRdb keeps in-frame clones, though not all of them. The data show some 2,100,000 clones, roughly 91% seen once. Cells designated naive CD8 were CD45RO-negative and were positively selected for CCR7, with terminally differentiated effector memory CD45RA+ cells excluded. This clonotype was obtained from a man aged 18 to 30 in good health. Some clones in this sample may be carry-over from other donors' samples. What was sequenced was naive CD8+ T cells from PBMCs. The gene calls are TRBV19 and TRBJ2-7, with 9 positions matching TRBD1. CDR3 protein: CASSAGTGSYEQYF. For the CDR3, the DNA is TGTGCCAGTAGCGCCGGGACAGGGAGCTACGAGCAGTACTTC.